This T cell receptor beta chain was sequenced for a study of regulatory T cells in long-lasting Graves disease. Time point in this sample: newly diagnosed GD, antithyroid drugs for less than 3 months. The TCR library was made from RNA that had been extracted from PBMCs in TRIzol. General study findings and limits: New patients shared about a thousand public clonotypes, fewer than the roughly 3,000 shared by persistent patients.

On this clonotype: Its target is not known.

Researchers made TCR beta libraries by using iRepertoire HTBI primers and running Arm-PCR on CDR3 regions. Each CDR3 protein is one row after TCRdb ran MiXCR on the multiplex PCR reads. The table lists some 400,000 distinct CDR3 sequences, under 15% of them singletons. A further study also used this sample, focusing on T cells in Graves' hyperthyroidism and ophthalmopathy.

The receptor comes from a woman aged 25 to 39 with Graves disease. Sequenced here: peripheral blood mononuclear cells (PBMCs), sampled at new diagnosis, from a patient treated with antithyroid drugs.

CDR3 region: CASSIVGGGASNQPQHF. CDR3 in DNA: TGTGCCAGTAGTATAGTAGGGGGGGGGGCTAGCAATCAGCCCCAGCATTTT. V and J are TRBV19 and TRBJ1-5; D might be TRBD1 (6 bases). Trimming pared 1 base from V and 0 bases from J, leaving 13 bases between. CDR3 size: 17 residues. CDR1 is LNHDA and CDR2 is SQIVND in the germline V gene (reference sequence).